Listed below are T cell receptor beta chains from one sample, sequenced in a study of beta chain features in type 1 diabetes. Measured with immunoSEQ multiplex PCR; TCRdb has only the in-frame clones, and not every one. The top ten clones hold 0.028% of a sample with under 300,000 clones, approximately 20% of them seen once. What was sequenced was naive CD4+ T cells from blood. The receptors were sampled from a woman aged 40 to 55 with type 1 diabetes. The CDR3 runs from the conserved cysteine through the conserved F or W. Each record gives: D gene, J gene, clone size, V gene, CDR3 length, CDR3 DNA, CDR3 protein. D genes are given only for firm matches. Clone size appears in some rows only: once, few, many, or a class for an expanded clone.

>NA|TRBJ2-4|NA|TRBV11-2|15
TGTGCCAGCAGGACTGTCAGGGGTAGGGAAAACATTCAGTACTTC
CASRTVRGRENIQYF
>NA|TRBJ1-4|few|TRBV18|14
TGTGCCAGCTCACCGAGGCTACTTAATGAAAAACTGTTTTTT
CASSPRLLNEKLFF
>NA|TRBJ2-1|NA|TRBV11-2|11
TGTGCCAGCAGATGGGTGGGCGAGCAGTTCTTC
CASRWVGEQFF
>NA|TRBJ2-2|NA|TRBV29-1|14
TGCAGCGCTTTACAGAGCTCGAACACCGGGGAGCTGTTTTTT
CSALQSSNTGELFF
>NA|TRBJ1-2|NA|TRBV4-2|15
TGTGCCAGCAGCCAAGCCGAAGACAGGAACTATGGCTACACCTTC
CASSQAEDRNYGYTF
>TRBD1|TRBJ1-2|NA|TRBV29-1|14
TGCAGCGCCCTAAGGGACAGGGGCGCCTATGGCTACACCTTC
CSALRDRGAYGYTF
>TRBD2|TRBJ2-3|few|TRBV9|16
TGTGCCAGCAGCCCTGCCCCGACTAGCGGGAGGGCGGCGCAGTATTTT
CASSPAPTSGRAAQYF
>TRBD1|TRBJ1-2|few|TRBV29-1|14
TGCAGCGTTACCGGACAGGGGTTGGGATATGGCTACACCTTC
CSVTGQGLGYGYTF
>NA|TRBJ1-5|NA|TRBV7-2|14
TGTGCCAGCAGCCGGGGGGGGCGCAATCAGCCCCAGCATTTT
CASSRGGRNQPQHF
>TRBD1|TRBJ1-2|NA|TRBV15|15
TGTGCCACCAGCAGAACGAAGACAGGGCCCTATGGCTACACCTTC
CATSRTKTGPYGYTF
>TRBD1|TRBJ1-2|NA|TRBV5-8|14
TGTGCCAGCAGCTTGGAGACAGGGAGGCGAGGCTACACCTTC
CASSLETGRRGYTF
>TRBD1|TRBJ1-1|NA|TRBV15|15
TGTGCCACCAGCACGGACAGGGTGTTGAACACTGAAGCTTTCTTT
CATSTDRVLNTEAFF
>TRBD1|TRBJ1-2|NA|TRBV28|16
TGTGCCAGCAGTTTCGGAGGGGACAGGGGAGACTATGGCTACACCTTC
CASSFGGDRGDYGYTF
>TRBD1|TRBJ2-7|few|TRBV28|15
TGTGCCAGCAGCTCACCTAGACAGGGGTACTACGAGCAGTACTTC
CASSSPRQGYYEQYF
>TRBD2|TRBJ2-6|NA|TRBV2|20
TGTGCCAGCAGTGAAAGGGCTAGCGGGGGGGCACGGTCCGGGGCCAACGTCCTGACTTTC
CASSERASGGARSGANVLTF
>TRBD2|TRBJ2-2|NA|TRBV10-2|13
TGCGCCAGCAGGCGGGGGGGGTTCGGGGAGCTGTTTTTT
CASRRGGFGELFF
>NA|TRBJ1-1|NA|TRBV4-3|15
TGCGCCAGCAGCCAAGGGTTGACAGCGAACACTGAAGCTTTCTTT
CASSQGLTANTEAFF
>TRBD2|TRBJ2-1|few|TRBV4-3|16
TGCGCCAGCAGCCAAACGGGGACTAGCGGTTACAATGAGCAGTTCTTC
CASSQTGTSGYNEQFF
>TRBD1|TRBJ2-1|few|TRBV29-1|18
TGCAGCGTGGGACGGACAGGCGCCCCCCTTAGCTCCTACAATGAGCAGTTCTTC
CSVGRTGAPLSSYNEQFF
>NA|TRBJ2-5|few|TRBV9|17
TGTGCCAGCAGCGTAGTTGGCGACAGGAGGTCGGGGGAGACCCAGTACTTC
CASSVVGDRRSGETQYF
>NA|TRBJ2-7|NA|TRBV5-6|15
TGTGCCAGCAGCCCGGAAGCCTCACCTCCTAGAGAGCAGTACTTC
CASSPEASPPREQYF
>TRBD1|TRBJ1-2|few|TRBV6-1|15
TGTGCCAGCAGTGAAGAGAGACAGGGGCAGTATGGCTACACCTTC
CASSEERQGQYGYTF
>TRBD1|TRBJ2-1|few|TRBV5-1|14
TGCGCCAGCAGCGTAGTCGCGACAGGGAGTGAGCAGTTCTTC
CASSVVATGSEQFF
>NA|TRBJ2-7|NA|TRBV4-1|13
TGCGCCAGCAGCCCGGGACTGCCGTACGAGCAGTACTTC
CASSPGLPYEQYF
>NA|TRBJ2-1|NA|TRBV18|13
TGTGCCAGCTCACCACCGAGTGTCGATGAGCAGTTCTTC
CASSPPSVDEQFF
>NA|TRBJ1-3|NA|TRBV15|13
TGTGCCACCAGTGACAGATCCGGAAACACCATATATTTT
CATSDRSGNTIYF
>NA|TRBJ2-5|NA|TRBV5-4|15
TGTGCCAGCAGCCGGGGGAACAGGGGACAAGAGACCCAGTACTTC
CASSRGNRGQETQYF
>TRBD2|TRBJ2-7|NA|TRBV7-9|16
TGTGCCAGCAGCTCGTCGACTAGCGGCCGCTCCTACGAGCAGTACTTC
CASSSSTSGRSYEQYF
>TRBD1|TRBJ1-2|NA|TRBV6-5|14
TGTGCCAGCAGGCCATCGGGACAGGGATATGGCTACACCTTC
CASRPSGQGYGYTF
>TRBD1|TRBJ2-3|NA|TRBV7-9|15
TGTGCCAGCAGCTCCCCAGGGGGAAGCACAGATACGCAGTATTTT
CASSSPGGSTDTQYF
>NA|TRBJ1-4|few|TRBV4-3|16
TGCGCCAGCAGCCAAAATTCCCCAGGGGACAATGAAAAACTGTTTTTT
CASSQNSPGDNEKLFF
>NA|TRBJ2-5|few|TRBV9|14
TGTGCCAGCAGCGTAGGAGCAGGCCAAGAGACCCAGTACTTC
CASSVGAGQETQYF
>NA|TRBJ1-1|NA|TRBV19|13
TGTGCCAGTAGTTCCGGGGAGGGCACTGAAGCTTTCTTT
CASSSGEGTEAFF
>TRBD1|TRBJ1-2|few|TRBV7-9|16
TGTGCCAGCAGCGCACAGGGGGCGCGAAGTATCTATGGCTACACCTTC
CASSAQGARSIYGYTF
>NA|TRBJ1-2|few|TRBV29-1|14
TGCAGCGCTTATGCAGGGGTTGGGAACTATGGCTACACCTTC
CSAYAGVGNYGYTF
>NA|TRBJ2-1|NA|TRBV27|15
TGTGCCAGCAGTCGAGCGGCAGGACCCACCCATGAGCAGTTCTTC
CASSRAAGPTHEQFF
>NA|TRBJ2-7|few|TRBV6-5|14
TGTGCCAGCAGTCTCCGGGACTCGTTATACGAGCAGTACTTC
CASSLRDSLYEQYF
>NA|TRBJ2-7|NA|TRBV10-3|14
TGTGCCATCAGGGGATGGGGAAGGGGCTACGAGCAGTACTTC
CAIRGWGRGYEQYF
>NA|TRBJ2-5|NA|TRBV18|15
TGTGCCAGCTCACCACGAGCAGGGTCGCAAGAGACCCAGTACTTC
CASSPRAGSQETQYF
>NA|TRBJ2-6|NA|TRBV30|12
TGTGCCTGCACATCCGGGGCCAACGTCCTGACTTTC
CACTSGANVLTF
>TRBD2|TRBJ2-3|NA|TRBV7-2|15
TGTGCCAGCAGCCTACTAGCGGGGGGCGCTGATACGCAGTATTTT
CASSLLAGGADTQYF
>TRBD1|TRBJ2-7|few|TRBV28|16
TGTGCCAGCAGAAACGGGGGGACAGGGGACAGTTACGAGCAGTACTTC
CASRNGGTGDSYEQYF
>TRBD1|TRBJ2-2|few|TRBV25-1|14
TGTGCCAGCAGTCGGCAGGGGGTAATCGGGGAGCTGTTTTTT
CASSRQGVIGELFF
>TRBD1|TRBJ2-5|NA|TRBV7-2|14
TGTGCCAGCAGCTTGGGACAGAGTTCGGAGACCCAGTACTTC
CASSLGQSSETQYF
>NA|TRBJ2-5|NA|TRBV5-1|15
TGCGCCAGCAGCTTGGCTACCCACCCGGGAGAGACCCAGTACTTC
CASSLATHPGETQYF
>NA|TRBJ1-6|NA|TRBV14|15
TGTGCCAGCAGCAGGTTGACCGGGGGGAATTCACCCCTCCACTTT
CASSRLTGGNSPLHF
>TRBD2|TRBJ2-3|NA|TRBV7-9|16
TGTGCCAGCAGCTTAAGGTCTAGCGGGCCTCCGGATACGCAGTATTTT
CASSLRSSGPPDTQYF
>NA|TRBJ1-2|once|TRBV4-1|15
TGCGCCAGCAGCCAAGATCCCGGGGGGCGGAGTGGCTACACCTTC
CASSQDPGGRSGYTF
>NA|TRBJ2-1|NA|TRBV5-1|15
TGCGCCAGCAGCCTCGGAGCGGAGACGGAATCAAGGCAGTTCTTC
CASSLGAETESRQFF